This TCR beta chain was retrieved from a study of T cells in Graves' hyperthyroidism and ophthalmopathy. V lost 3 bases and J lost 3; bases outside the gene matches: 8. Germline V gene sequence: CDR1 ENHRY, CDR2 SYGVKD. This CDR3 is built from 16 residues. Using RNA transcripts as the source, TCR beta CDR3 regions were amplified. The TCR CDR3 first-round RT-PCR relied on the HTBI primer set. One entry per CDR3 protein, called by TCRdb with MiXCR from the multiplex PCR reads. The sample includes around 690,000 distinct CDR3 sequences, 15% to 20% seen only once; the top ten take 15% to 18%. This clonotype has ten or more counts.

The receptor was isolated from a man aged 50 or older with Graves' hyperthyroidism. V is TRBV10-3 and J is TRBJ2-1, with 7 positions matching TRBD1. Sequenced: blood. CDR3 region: CAISEPAGTDYNEQFF. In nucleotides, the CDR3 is TGTGCCATCAGTGAACCAGCTGGGACAGACTACAATGAGCAGTTCTTC.